The 25 T cell receptor beta chains reported below all come from one sample, sequenced in a study of shared T cell receptors in the human thymus (dated by TCRdb to the early 2020s). The library was produced with the immunoSEQ multiplex PCR assay. Sourced from immuneACCESS, this table was stored by TCRdb with only in-frame sequences that have V and J called. A share of the clones is absent; for the studies checked, an unresolved V gene accounts for under half, and the remainder has no known explanation. This sample gives some 700,000 clones in total; approximately 85% of them show up just once. The biggest ten clones account for under 0.012% of the sample. In addition, the sample was reused for a study of human thymus T cells.

Source material: thymocytes. The receptors here all came from a girl less than two years old with a congenital heart defect. Donor details come from another sample of the same person, matched by shared clones.

The chain is built from TRBV5-1 and TRBJ1-2; 8 positions match TRBD1. Germline V gene data show CDR1 as SGHRS and CDR2 as YFSETQ. This CDR3 has 14 residues. The J segment lost 6 bases and the V segment lost 2 bases, leaving 6 bases of the junction unmatched. In DNA form, the CDR3 reads TGCGCCAGCAGCTTCAGGGGGCGCGGGGATGGCTACACCTTC. It yields the protein CASSFRGRGDGYTF.

The genes are TRBV2 and TRBJ1-5; 7 bases are a match to TRBD1. Trimming at V came to 6 bases and at J to 5 bases, leaving 10 bases not matched to a gene. CDR1 is SNHLY and CDR2 is FYNNEI in the germline V gene. This CDR3 contains 15 residues. Written as DNA, the CDR3 is TGTGCCAGCAGAGCAAGACAGGGAGGCGATCAGCCCCAGCATTTT. This translates into CASRARQGGDQPQHF. The full variable domain, its missing parts supplied by reference TRBV2 and TRBJ1-5, is EPEVTQTPSHQVTQMGQEVILRCVPISNHLYFYWYRQILGQKVEFLVSFYNNEISEKSEIFDDQFSVERPDGSNFTLKIRSTKLEDSAMYFCASRARQGGDQPQHFGDGTRLSIL.

The V call is TRBV29-1, the J call TRBJ1-5; unclear D gene. This CDR3 region has 15 residues. V was pared by 4 bases and J by 0 bases, with 13 bases between. The germline V gene has CDR1 SQVTM and CDR2 ANQGSEA. CDR3 nucleotide sequence: TGCAGCGTTGGGGGTCAGGAGGGTAGCAATCAGCCCCAGCATTTT. It codes for CSVGGQEGSNQPQHF. Full variable domain (rest looked up from reference TRBV29-1 and TRBJ1-5): SAVISQKPSRDICQRGTSLTIQCQVDSQVTMMFWYRQQPGQSLTLIATANQGSEATYESGFVIDKFPISRPNLTFSTLTVSNMSPEDSSIYLCSVGGQEGSNQPQHFGDGTRLSIL.

This clone was seen a handful of times. The chain combines TRBV10-2 with TRBJ2-1, with a possible D match to TRBD2 (6 bases). Germline CDR1 and CDR2: WSHSY and SAAADI. The CDR3 is 15 residues long. V shed 2 bases and J shed 6 bases, with 14 bases lying between them. This CDR3 reads CASSEAGGVFNEQFF. The DNA for the CDR3 is TGCGCCAGCAGTGAGGCCGGGGGTGTATTCAATGAGCAGTTCTTC.

The CDR3 protein is CASRPTGSSSYNSPLHF. The CDR3, as DNA: TGTGCCAGTAGACCCACGGGGTCTAGCTCCTATAATTCACCCCTCCACTTT. This rearrangement joins TRBV19 to TRBJ1-6, with no clear D. Germline lookup yields CDR1 LNHDA and CDR2 SQIVND (reference sequence). V was clipped by 6 bases and J by 0 bases, with 15 bases between them. The CDR3 runs to 17 residues.

This clone has a handful of counts. The same CDR3 can be traced to other DNA sequences in this sample. This rearrangement joins TRBV6-1 to TRBJ1-5, with D unresolved. The CDR3 is made up of 13 amino acids. V lost 2 bases and J 7 bases, leaving 9 bases between the germline ends. Germline V lookup: CDR1 MNHNS, CDR2 SASEGT. The CDR3, as DNA: TGTGCCAGCAGTGAACAGGCCCGCCAGCCCCAGCATTTT. Amino acid sequence: CASSEQARQPQHF.

The chain employs TRBV27 and TRBJ1-2; 7 bases map to TRBD1. This CDR3 has 13 residues. The germline V gene has CDR1 MNHEY and CDR2 SMNVEV (reference sequence). V dropped 6 bases and J dropped 7; count of bases not matched to a gene: 8. CDR3 sequence: CASRPGQKIGYTF. The CDR3 DNA follows: TGTGCCAGCAGACCGGGACAGAAGATTGGCTACACCTTC.

This sequence joins TRBV6-1 and TRBJ1-5, with D possibly TRBD1 on 6 matching bases. CDR3 length equals 15 residues. CDR1 is MNHNS, CDR2 SASEGT, per germline. V lost 3 bases and J lost 6, with 15 bases in between. This CDR3 reads CASSEVTGYGQPQHF. DNA of the CDR3: TGTGCCAGCAGTGAGGTTACAGGGTATGGTCAGCCCCAGCATTTT.

The chain combines TRBV7-2 with TRBJ2-6; TRBD1 agrees at 9 bases. Germline lookup yields CDR1 SGHTA and CDR2 FQGNSA. This CDR3 comprises 18 residues. The trim removed 7 bases at V and 0 bases at J, leaving 10 bases unmatched. The CDR3 protein is CASTEPTGGSSGANVLTF. The CDR3 nucleotides are TGTGCCAGCACCGAACCGACAGGGGGTTCCTCTGGGGCCAACGTCCTGACTTTC.

This clone was counted a single time. The chain uses TRBV15 and TRBJ2-3, with 9 nucleotides matching TRBD2. J gave up 4 bases and V 8 bases, and 7 bases lay outside the gene matches. Germline CDR1 and CDR2: LNHNV and YYDKDF (reference sequence). The CDR3 extends over 14 amino acids. This CDR3 is CATGGGGDPDTQYF. The CDR3 DNA is TGTGCCACCGGAGGCGGGGGGGACCCAGATACGCAGTATTTT.

This chain links TRBV2 with TRBJ1-6, with TRBD1 as a possible D gene (5 bases). V dropped 3 bases and J dropped 0 bases, with 18 bases sitting between them. This CDR3 spans 19 amino acids. Germline V gene lookup returns CDR1 SNHLY and CDR2 FYNNEI. The CDR3: CASSELPRQKSSYNSPLHF. CDR3 coding DNA: TGTGCCAGCAGTGAGCTCCCTAGACAGAAGAGCTCCTATAATTCACCCCTCCACTTT. Complete variable domain (other parts from reference TRBV2 and TRBJ1-6): EPEVTQTPSHQVTQMGQEVILRCVPISNHLYFYWYRQILGQKVEFLVSFYNNEISEKSEIFDDQFSVERPDGSNFTLKIRSTKLEDSAMYFCASSELPRQKSSYNSPLHFGNGTRLTVT.

This clone was counted only a few times. The genes are TRBV10-3 and TRBJ2-4; 8 nucleotides agree with TRBD1. V gave up 3 bases and J gave up 3 bases; unmatched junction bases: 4. The germline gives CDR1 ENHRY, CDR2 SYGVKD. The CDR3 covers 15 residues. As DNA, the CDR3 is TGTGCCATCAGTGAACACAGGGGGGACAAAAACATTCAGTACTTC. It is translated as CAISEHRGDKNIQYF.

This rearrangement joins TRBV19 to TRBJ1-2, with 9 nucleotides matching TRBD1. The CDR3 covers 13 residues. Germline CDR1 and CDR2: LNHDA and SQIVND (reference sequence). The trim removed 8 bases at V and 6 bases at J, leaving 7 bases unmatched. The CDR3 spells CASRRDRVNGYTF. The DNA for the CDR3 is TGTGCCAGTCGTCGGGACAGGGTTAATGGCTACACCTTC.

This clone was observed once. The chain recombines TRBV2 with TRBJ1-2, with a weak D call TRBD1 (5 bases). Trimming cost V 3 bases and J 1 base, with 9 bases left between them. The CDR3 is 14 residues long. CDR1 and CDR2 (germline): SNHLY, FYNNEI. The CDR3 spells CASSDRAHNYGYTF. CDR3 DNA: TGTGCCAGCAGTGACAGGGCCCATAACTATGGCTACACCTTC.

The chain uses TRBV5-1 and TRBJ2-5, with 13 bases fitting TRBD2. This CDR3 comprises 18 residues. CDR1 is SGHRS and CDR2 is YFSETQ in the germline V gene. Germline trimming cut 4 bases from V and 5 bases from J; bases unmatched to any gene: 14. The CDR3: CASSLKGGLAGVGETQYF. DNA of the CDR3: TGCGCCAGCAGCCTGAAAGGCGGACTAGCGGGGGTGGGCGAGACCCAGTACTTC.

This clone was detected once. V and J are TRBV27 and TRBJ2-2, with 9 bases aligning to TRBD1. The germline gives CDR1 MNHEY, CDR2 SMNVEV (reference sequence). The CDR3 totals 16 residues. After removal of 5 bases from V and 4 bases from J, the junction contained 8 bases not matched to a gene. The CDR3 DNA sequence: TGTGCCAGCAGTCCTGCCGGGACAGGGTCCACCGGGGAGCTGTTTTTT. It is translated as CASSPAGTGSTGELFF.

The J gene is TRBJ2-7, the V gene TRBV6-1; 7 bases are shared with TRBD1. V trimming: 11 bases; J trimming: 9 bases; junction bases outside the gene matches: 10. This CDR3 contains 11 residues. The germline V gene has CDR1 MNHNS and CDR2 SASEGT. For the CDR3, the DNA is TGTGCCTCCCAGGGGGATAGGGCGCAGTACTTC. Amino acid sequence: CASQGDRAQYF.

This clone showed up just a few times. V gene TRBV5-1 combines with J gene TRBJ1-1; D not resolved. The V end lost 4 bases, the J end lost 3 bases, and 10 bases lay between the germline ends. The CDR3 spans 13 residues. CDR1 and CDR2 (germline): SGHRS, YFSETQ. CDR3 region: CASSNSSDTEAFF. The CDR3 nucleotides are TGCGCCAGCAGCAACAGTTCGGACACTGAAGCTTTCTTT. Based on the CDR3 plus reference TRBV5-1 and TRBJ1-1, the full variable domain is KAGVTQTPRYLIKTRGQQVTLSCSPISGHRSVSWYQQTPGQGLQFLFEYFSETQRNKGNFPGRFSGRQFSNSRSEMNVSTLELGDSALYLCASSNSSDTEAFFGQGTRLTVV.

This clone was recorded a few times. V is TRBV7-6 and J is TRBJ2-5; 13 bases match TRBD2. Germline V gene data show CDR1 as SGHVS and CDR2 as FNYEAQ. V lost 1 base and J lost 5; bases outside the gene matches: 7. The CDR3 is 17 residues long. This CDR3 reads CASSLELAGGPKETQYF. DNA for the CDR3: TGTGCCAGCAGCTTAGAACTAGCGGGGGGGCCTAAGGAGACCCAGTACTTC.

The genes are TRBV6-6 and TRBJ2-7, with D possibly matching TRBD1 (5 bases). Germline CDR1 is MNHNY and CDR2 is SVGAGI (reference sequence). This CDR3 spans 15 amino acids. The ends were cut back, 4 bases at V and 9 bases at J, with 22 bases in the middle. The CDR3 loop reads CASSSRHRTIRAQYF. The CDR3 DNA reads as TGTGCCAGCAGTTCTCGCCACAGGACAATACGAGCGCAGTACTTC.

This chain joins TRBV5-6 and TRBJ2-6; unclear D gene. There are 14 residues in the CDR3. CDR1 and CDR2 from the germline V gene are SGHDT and YYEEEE. Trimming took 4 bases from V and 0 from J, leaving 5 bases between them. The CDR3 region is CASSAYSGANVLTF. CDR3 in DNA: TGTGCCAGCAGCGCCTACTCTGGGGCCAACGTCCTGACTTTC.

The V and J genes are TRBV27 and TRBJ1-1; 10 nucleotides match TRBD1. The ends lost 6 bases at V and 4 bases at J; junction bases unmatched: 14. Germline values: CDR1 MNHEY, CDR2 SMNVEV (reference sequence). The CDR3 extends over 17 amino acids. DNA of the CDR3: TGTGCCAGCAGCGCCGGGACAGGGGCCGAAGAGAGCACTGAAGCTTTCTTT. Protein: CASSAGTGAEESTEAFF.

The chain couples TRBV19 to TRBJ1-2; D unclear. The CDR3 is 16 residues long. The germline CDR1 and CDR2 sequences are LNHDA and SQIVND (reference sequence). Between the trimmed V and J ends, which lost 3 bases and 7 bases, there was a span of 21 bases. As DNA, the CDR3 is TGTGCCAGTAGTATCCCCCCGGCGGGTGAGGACCCTGGCTACACCTTC. This translates into CASSIPPAGEDPGYTF.

This clone turned up a few times. This chain connects TRBV6-6 to TRBJ2-3, with 7 bases lining up with TRBD2. This CDR3 contains 16 residues. The junction had 12 bases not matched to a gene; V was cut back by 5 bases and J by 4 bases. The germline CDR1 and CDR2 sequences are MNHNY and SVGAGI (reference sequence). In DNA form, the CDR3 reads TGTGCCAGCAGTATCCCCTGGGGGGGAGATCCAGATACGCAGTATTTT. Its translation is CASSIPWGGDPDTQYF.

The chain couples TRBV14 to TRBJ1-4, with a weak D call TRBD1 (6 bases). Trimming took off 0 bases at V and 11 bases at J, with 22 bases between the two ends. CDR3 length: 17 amino acids. Looked up from germline, CDR1 is SGHDN and CDR2 is FVKESK. The CDR3 nucleotides are TGTGCCAGCAGCCAAGACGCGAAGAACAGGGAAACCGAGAAACTGTTTTTT. It translates to CASSQDAKNRETEKLFF.